This T cell receptor beta chain came from a study of post-analysis software for immune sequencing data. This clonotype was seen a few times. Libraries were made from TCR beta cDNA, and they carried unique molecular identifiers. Input of 1 to 10 million T cells yielded roughly 530,000 cDNA molecules. MiXCR was run by TCRdb on the PCR reads, yielding one entry per CDR3 protein. This table has around 400,000 distinct CDR3 sequences, about 40% appearing once. Sequenced sample: blood. The receptor was isolated from a girl between 2 and 10 years old with multiple sclerosis.

CDR3 sequence: CASSLVPGYQPQHF. CDR3 bases: TGTGCCAGCAGTTTAGTTCCAGGGTATCAGCCCCAGCATTTT. The chain is built from TRBV27 and TRBJ1-5; perhaps TRBD1 as D (5 bases). V was shortened by 2 bases and J by 5 bases, with 10 bases between the two germline ends. There are 14 residues in the CDR3. Germline V gives CDR1 MNHEY, CDR2 SMNVEV (reference sequence).